Listed here is a single T cell receptor beta chain. The antigen remains undetermined. This sample is part of a study of T cell responses to AZD1222 COVID-19 vaccine. The study, taken as a whole, reports: All repertoire sampling was performed exclusively after the peak T cell response.

V was clipped by 5 bases and J by 0 bases, with 12 bases between them. CDR1 and CDR2 (germline): SGHRS, YFSETQ. This CDR3 contains 14 residues. The table came from immunoSEQ multiplex PCR; TCRdb's copy has only in-frame clones and leaves some out. The sample holds around 87,000 clones, 85% to 90% seen once. The sample here was peripheral blood, taken on day 0 of AZD1222 vaccination. The chain is built from TRBV5-1 and TRBJ2-7, with D unresolved. The clonotype originates from an adult in good health. The CDR3 sequence is CASRGQASSYEQYF. The DNA for the CDR3 is TGCGCCAGCAGAGGGCAGGCGTCCTCCTACGAGCAGTACTTC.